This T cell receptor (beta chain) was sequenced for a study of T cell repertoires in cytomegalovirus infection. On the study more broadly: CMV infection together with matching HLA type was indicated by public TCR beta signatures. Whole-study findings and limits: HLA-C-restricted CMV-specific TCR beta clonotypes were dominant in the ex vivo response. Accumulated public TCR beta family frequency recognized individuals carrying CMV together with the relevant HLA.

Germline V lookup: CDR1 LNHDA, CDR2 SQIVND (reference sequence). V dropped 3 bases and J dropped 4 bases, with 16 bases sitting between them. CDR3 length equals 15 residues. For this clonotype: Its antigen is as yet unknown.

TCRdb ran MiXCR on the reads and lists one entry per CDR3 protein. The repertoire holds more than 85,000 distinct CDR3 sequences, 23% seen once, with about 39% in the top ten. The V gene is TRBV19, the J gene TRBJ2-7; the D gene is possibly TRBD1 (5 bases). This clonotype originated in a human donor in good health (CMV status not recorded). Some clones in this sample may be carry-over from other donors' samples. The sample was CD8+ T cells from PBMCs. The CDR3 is CASSIGASALYEQYF. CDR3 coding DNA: TGTGCCAGTAGTATTGGGGCCAGCGCGCTTTACGAGCAGTACTTC.